This note documents a single T cell receptor beta chain sequence. Profiled with immunoSEQ multiplex PCR; TCRdb holds only in-frame clones, not every one. The sample shows hundreds of thousands of clones, approximately 83% of them seen only once. Looked up from germline, CDR1 is SGHNT and CDR2 is YYREEE (reference sequence). The CDR3 is 14 amino acids. The V end was cut by 0 bases, the J end by 2 bases, with 9 bases between. The sample is drawn from a study of blood T cell repertoires in COVID-19. In Seattle, patients joined the study during active infection and were tracked longitudinally. The J gene is TRBJ2-7, the V gene TRBV5-4, with a possible D match to TRBD2 (5 bases). The TCR sequence derives from a young woman with COVID-19, enrolled during active disease. The sample was peripheral blood. The CDR3 loop is CASSLVPGTYEQYF. Written as DNA, the CDR3 is TGTGCCAGCAGCTTGGTACCCGGGACCTACGAGCAGTACTTC.